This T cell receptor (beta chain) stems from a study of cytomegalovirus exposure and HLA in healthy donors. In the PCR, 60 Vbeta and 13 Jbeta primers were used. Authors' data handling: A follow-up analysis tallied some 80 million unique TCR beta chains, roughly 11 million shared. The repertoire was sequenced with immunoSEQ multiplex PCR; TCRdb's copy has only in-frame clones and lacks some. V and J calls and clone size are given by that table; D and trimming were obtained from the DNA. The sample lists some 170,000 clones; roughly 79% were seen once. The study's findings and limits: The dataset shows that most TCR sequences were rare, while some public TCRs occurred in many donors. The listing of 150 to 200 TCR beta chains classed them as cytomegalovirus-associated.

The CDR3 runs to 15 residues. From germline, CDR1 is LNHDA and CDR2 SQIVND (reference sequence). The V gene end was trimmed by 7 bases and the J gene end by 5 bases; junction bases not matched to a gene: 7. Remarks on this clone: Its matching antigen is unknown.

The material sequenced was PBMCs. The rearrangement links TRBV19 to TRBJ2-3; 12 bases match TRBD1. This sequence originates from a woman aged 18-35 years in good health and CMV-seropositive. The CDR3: CASTRDRGPLDTQYF. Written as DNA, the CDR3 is TGTGCCAGTACCCGGGACAGGGGGCCTTTAGATACGCAGTATTTT.